The 2 T cell receptor beta chains listed next were all sequenced from one sample in a study of shared clonotypes between healthy human individuals (dated by TCRdb to the early 2020s). The method was the immunoSEQ multiplex PCR assay. TCRdb retrieved this table from immuneACCESS and kept in-frame rearrangements only. Not all clones are present; in checked studies, unresolved V genes account for under half, and no reason is known for the remainder. Recorded for this sample are just over 2,000,000 clones; roughly 95% of them occurred a single time. Clones ranked in the top ten supply 0.1% to 0.15% of the sample. Sequences were obtained from naive CD4+ T cells sorted from blood. Read against the paper, the sample's cell subset or site label means: CD45RA+ positively selected. The receptors stem from a man aged 18 to 30 in good health.

A single count supports this clone. The V and J genes are TRBV10-3 and TRBJ2-2; 8 positions agree with TRBD1. V trimming: 7 bases; J trimming: 5 bases; junction bases outside the gene matches: 6. The CDR3 is made up of 14 amino acids. Germline V gene sequence: CDR1 ENHRY, CDR2 SYGVKD. Here the CDR3 DNA reads TGTGCCATCACGAAGGACAGGGAAACCGGGGAGCTGTTTTTT. This gives the protein CAITKDRETGELFF.

The chain joins TRBV30 to TRBJ2-3, with a possible D match to TRBD1 (6 bases). V gave up 5 bases and J gave up 1 base, with 7 bases separating them. The CDR3 length is 12 residues. Germline-derived CDR1 and CDR2 are GTSNPN and SVGIG (reference sequence). The CDR3 coding sequence is TGTGCCTGGGAGGGGGGCACAGATACGCAGTATTTT. This gives the protein CAWEGGTDTQYF. Complete variable domain (other parts from reference TRBV30 and TRBJ2-3): SQTIHQWPATLVQPVGSPLSLECTVEGTSNPNLYWYRQAAGRGLQLLFYSVGIGQISSEVPQNLSASRPQDRQFILSSKKLLLSDSGFYLCAWEGGTDTQYFGPGTRLTVL.